The 30 T cell receptor beta chains presented below share a single source sample, sequenced in a study of esophageal squamous cell carcinoma under preoperative chemotherapy. TCRdb analysed the PCR reads with MiXCR anew, one entry per CDR3 protein. This repertoire shows roughly 9,600 distinct CDR3 sequences, about 48% found once; its top ten account for approximately 15%. Time point specified: after preoperative PTX-NDP chemotherapy. This specimen was taken from a patient given preoperative chemotherapy. The receptors were sampled from a human donor with esophageal squamous cell carcinoma. The donor label of this sample is uncertain.

This chain links TRBV6-5 with TRBJ2-3; maybe TRBD1 (6 bases). The DNA matches TRBJ2-7 better at its end, which makes the J call doubtful. This CDR3 has 14 residues. Germline CDR1 and CDR2: MNHEY and SVGAGI. CDR3: CASSCRGTTDTQYF. CDR3 coding DNA: TGTGCCAGCAGTTGCAGGGGCACCACAGATACGCAGTACTTC.

Points on this clonotype: One end of the junction fails to match germline, which may point to a read error. The chain carries TRBV12-3 or TRBV12-4 and TRBJ2-5; 8 bases agree with TRBD2. There are 16 residues in the CDR3. For the CDR3, the DNA is TGTGCCAGCGCGGGGGGCGGGGGCCGTGGTCCAGAGACGCAGTATTTC. Residues: CASAGGGGRGPETQYF.

This clonotype was observed at least ten times. The CDR3: CASSFESESTQETQFF. CDR3 nucleotide sequence: TGTGCCAGCAGTTTTGAGTCAGAATCAACCCAAGAGACCCAGTTCTTC. The rearrangement uses TRBV28 and TRBJ2-1, with D hard to call. The V gene lost 3 bases and the J gene lost 13 bases, with 25 bases spanning the gap. The CDR3 runs to 16 residues. The germline CDR1 and CDR2 sequences are MDHEN and SYDVKM.

The chain is built from TRBV6-4 and TRBJ2-6, with 7 bases that match TRBD1. V gave up 2 bases and J gave up 2 bases; unmatched junction bases: 0. The CDR3 consists of 15 residues. Germline V gene data show CDR1 as MRHNA and CDR2 as SNTAGT. Here the CDR3 DNA reads TGTGCCAGCAGTGACGACAGGGCTGGGGCCAACGTCCTGACTTTC. Amino acids: CASSDDRAGANVLTF.

This clonotype came up many times. The chain recombines TRBV12-3 or TRBV12-4 with TRBJ1-2, with D maybe TRBD1 (6 bases). The CDR3 sequence is 14 residues long. Trimming pared 1 base from V and 8 bases from J, leaving 14 bases between. The CDR3 sequence is CASSLGGGAGGYTF. CDR3 coding DNA: TGTGCCAGCAGTTTAGGAGGGGGGGCGGGCGGCTACACCTTC.

This clonotype was counted many times. The chain couples TRBV4-2 to TRBJ2-1; the match to TRBD1 covers 9 bases. The V gene end was trimmed by 0 bases and the J gene end by 4 bases; junction bases not matched to a gene: 4. The CDR3 runs to 16 residues. Germline V CDR1 and CDR2: LGHNA, YNFKEQ. The CDR3 region has the DNA TGTGCCAGCAGCCAAGATGAGGGACAGGGTTACAATGAGCAGTTCTTC. Amino acids: CASSQDEGQGYNEQFF.

V is TRBV6-1 and J is TRBJ2-3; D is possibly TRBD2 (7 bases). The J call may be mistaken, given a closer DNA end match to TRBJ2-5. The CDR3 loop spans 15 amino acids. Germline CDR1 reads MNHNS; CDR2 reads SASEGT. This CDR3 reads CARGEGGRGGDTQYF. CDR3 DNA sequence: TGTGCCAGGGGGGAAGGGGGGAGGGGGGGAGATACCCAGTACTTC.

Judged by abundance, this clonotype is medium-sized. The chain couples TRBV27 to TRBJ2-3; 12 bases map to TRBD2. The CDR3 runs to 13 residues. Trimming cost V 5 bases and J 8 bases; bases outside gene matches: 2. The V gene's germline CDR1 is MNHEY and CDR2 SMNVEV (reference sequence). The CDR3 sequence is CASSLAGGSTQYF. Written as DNA, the CDR3 is TGTGCCAGCAGTCTAGCGGGAGGGAGTACGCAGTATTTT.

In regard to this clonotype: This clone may be a read error of a much larger clone one base away. The rearrangement links TRBV19 to TRBJ2-1, with D perhaps matching TRBD1 or TRBD2 (5 bases each). The germline V gene encodes CDR1 LNHDA and CDR2 SQIVND (reference sequence). The CDR3 has 16 amino acids. The CDR3, as DNA: TGTGCCAGTGGGATGGAGGCACAGGACGGCTCCTACGAGCAGTTATTC. Its protein product is CASGMEAQDGSYEQLF.

The chain recombines TRBV7-8 with TRBJ2-2, with TRBD2 as a possible D gene (5 bases). The CDR3 is 14 amino acids. Per germline, CDR1 SGHVS and CDR2 FQNEAQ. V shed 5 bases and J shed 4 bases, with 11 bases lying between them. The DNA for the CDR3 is TGTGCCAGCAGCCAAACTGGGAGCACCGGGGAGCTGTTTTTT. Amino acid sequence: CASSQTGSTGELFF.

This clonotype was counted ten times or more. The CDR3 protein is CSARGGGPGEAGEQYF. CDR3 bases: TGCAGTGCTAGGGGGGGCGGCCCTGGGGAGGCCGGTGAGCAGTACTTC. The chain has TRBV20-1 and TRBJ2-5; either TRBD1 or TRBD2 may supply D (6 bases each). This CDR3 spans 16 amino acids. CDR1 is DFQATT, CDR2 SNEGSKA, per germline (reference sequence). V was shortened by 3 bases and J by 11 bases, with 28 bases between the two germline ends.

The chain is built from TRBV12-3 or TRBV12-4 and TRBJ2-1, with a possible D match to TRBD1 (6 bases). TRBJ2-7 explains the end of the DNA better; the J call may be wrong. CDR3 length: 12 residues. The CDR3 nucleotides are TGTGCCAGCGGCTATACAGGGCTCGAGCAGTACTTC. It encodes CASGYTGLEQYF.

This clonotype is judged medium-sized. The V and J genes are TRBV7-6 and TRBJ2-5; the match to TRBD2 covers 12 bases. CDR1 SGHVS and CDR2 FNYEAQ come from the germline V gene. V gave up 1 base and J gave up 11 bases; unmatched junction bases: 14. The CDR3 length is 17 residues. CDR3 loop: CASSLGGLAGYYNEQYF. In nucleotides, the CDR3 is TGTGCCAGCAGCTTAGGGGGACTAGCGGGCTACTACAATGAGCAGTACTTC.

By proportion, this clonotype is large. The CDR3 DNA follows: TGTGCCAGCAGCTTGTCAGGGTGGTCCGAGACCCAGTTCTTC. It translates to CASSLSGWSETQFF. The chain couples TRBV7-2 to TRBJ2-1, with TRBD1 as a possible D gene (5 bases). V dropped 3 bases and J dropped 13 bases, with 19 bases sitting between them. The germline gives CDR1 SGHTA, CDR2 FQGNSA. CDR3 length: 14 amino acids.

In its sample, this clonotype ranks as large. The chain couples TRBV6-5 to TRBJ2-2, with 7 bases aligning to TRBD1. This CDR3 is built from 15 residues. Germline CDR1 MNHEY, CDR2 SVGAGI. Trimming removed 2 bases from V and 3 bases from J; junction bases left unmatched: 3. This CDR3 reads CASSYEGADTGELFF. CDR3 bases: TGTGCCAGCAGTTACGAGGGGGCGGACACCGGGGAGCTGTTTTTT.

This clonotype was seen at least ten times. The genes are TRBV3-1 and TRBJ2-1, with 9 bases fitting TRBD2. The germline V gene has CDR1 LGHDT and CDR2 YNNKEL (reference sequence). This CDR3 has 14 amino acids. J lost 6 bases, V lost 1 base, and 1 base had no gene match. The CDR3 reads CASSQGLAANEQFF. CDR3 nucleotides: TGTGCCAGCAGCCAAGGACTAGCGGCCAATGAGCAGTTCTTC.

This clonotype has more than one count but fewer than ten. The V and J genes are TRBV6-1 and TRBJ2-3; 10 bases are shared with TRBD2. The CDR3 loop spans 16 amino acids. After removal of 6 bases from V and 3 bases from J, the junction contained 9 bases not matched to a gene. Germline-derived CDR1 and CDR2 are MNHNS and SASEGT. The CDR3 here is CASSERAGGPTDTQYF. The DNA for the CDR3 is TGTGCCAGCAGCGAGCGAGCGGGAGGGCCAACAGATACGCAGTATTTT.

This clonotype was picked up one time. This chain uses TRBV20-1 with TRBJ2-1; the match to TRBD2 covers 7 bases. V lost 0 bases and J lost 4; bases outside the gene matches: 3. This CDR3 is 14 amino acids long. Per germline, CDR1 DFQATT and CDR2 SNEGSKA (reference sequence). The CDR3 spells CSARDSLAYNEQFF. The DNA of the CDR3 is TGCAGTGCTAGAGATTCACTAGCGTACAATGAGCAGTTCTTC.

The V call is TRBV6-5, the J call TRBJ2-3; D remains ambiguous. The CDR3 runs 15 residues. From germline, CDR1 is MNHEY and CDR2 SVGAGI. V shed 4 bases and J shed 8 bases, with 19 bases lying between them. CDR3 in DNA: TGTGCCAGCAGTTGGAATTGGGTGATCACCGGTACGCAGTATTTT. Its protein is CASSWNWVITGTQYF.

In its sample, this clonotype was seen many times. The rearrangement uses TRBV6-1 and TRBJ2-1; weak D call: TRBD1 (5 bases). The CDR3 extends over 14 amino acids. V gave up 6 bases and J gave up 10 bases, with 19 bases separating them. Germline values: CDR1 MNHNS, CDR2 SASEGT. This CDR3 is CASSPRQGLYEQFF. As DNA, the CDR3 is TGTGCCAGCAGCCCCCGCCAGGGTCTCTACGAGCAGTTCTTC.

Many counts were recorded for this clonotype. The chain carries TRBV7-6 and TRBJ2-3, with 12 bases identical to TRBD2. CDR1 and CDR2 from the germline V gene are SGHVS and FNYEAQ. V lost 0 bases and J lost 1; bases outside the gene matches: 23. This CDR3 contains 24 residues. The CDR3 DNA sequence: TGTGCCAGCAGCTTAGCGAGCCCAGGGAAAAGGGCTAGCGGGAGGGCCTTGGGCACAGATACGCAGTATTTT. This gives the protein CASSLASPGKRASGRALGTDTQYF. Full variable domain (rest looked up from reference TRBV7-6 and TRBJ2-3): GAGVSQSPRYKVTKRGQDVALRCDPISGHVSLYWYRQALGQGPEFLTYFNYEAQQDKSGLPNDRFSAERPEGSISTLTIQRTEQRDSAMYRCASSLASPGKRASGRALGTDTQYFGPGTRLTVL.

The chain is built from TRBV11-3 and TRBJ2-1; D is unresolved. The germline gives CDR1 SGHNT, CDR2 YENEEA. CDR3 length equals 13 residues. V was cut by 7 bases and J by 0 bases, with 7 bases left in between. CDR3: CASNPNSYNEQFF. The CDR3 DNA follows: TGTGCCAGCAATCCTAACTCCTACAATGAGCAGTTCTTC.

The chain uses TRBV6-1 and TRBJ2-6; the D gene is possibly TRBD1 (6 bases). Trimming left V 5 bases short and J 3 bases short, with 8 bases between. Germline CDR1 MNHNS, CDR2 SASEGT. There are 14 residues in the CDR3. CDR3 bases: TGTGCCAGCAGTAGGGGGTTTGGGGCCAACGTCCTGACTTTC. This gives the protein CASSRGFGANVLTF.

The chain links TRBV10-1 to TRBJ1-2, with no clear D. Trimming removed 3 bases at V and 3 bases at J, with 11 bases between. Germline V lookup: CDR1 WNHNN, CDR2 SYGVQD (reference sequence). The CDR3 loop spans 14 amino acids. The CDR3 nucleotides read TGCGCCAGCAGTGAATTGGGCGCCGACTATGGCTACACCTTC. Protein sequence: CASSELGADYGYTF.

This clonotype ranks as medium-sized. The chain carries TRBV6-1 and TRBJ1-2; 7 bases align to TRBD1. The CDR3 spans 12 residues. The germline CDR1 and CDR2 sequences are MNHNS and SASEGT. Germline trimming cut 7 bases from V and 6 bases from J; bases unmatched to any gene: 5. The CDR3, as DNA: TGTGCCAGCAAAGGAGGGGGCGATGGCTACACCTTC. It specifies CASKGGGDGYTF.

As to this clonotype: Its ends do not fully match the called genes, so a read error is possible. The chain joins TRBV6-5 to TRBJ2-3; the D call may be TRBD1 or TRBD2 (6 bases each). Per the germline V gene, CDR1 is MNHEY and CDR2 is SVGAGI. The CDR3 extends over 15 amino acids. DNA of the CDR3: TGTGCCAGCAGTTTGGGGGGCGGAGACCAAGATACGCAGTACTTT. This encodes CASSLGGGDQDTQYF.

This chain connects TRBV6-1 to TRBJ2-1; a weak D match, TRBD2 (6 bases). CDR1 MNHNS and CDR2 SASEGT come from the germline V gene. The CDR3 loop spans 14 amino acids. Trimming took 3 bases from V and 5 from J, leaving 11 bases between them. The CDR3 reads CASSERGGDNEQFF. CDR3 bases: TGTGCCAGCAGTGAGAGAGGCGGGGACAATGAGCAGTTCTTC.

This clonotype was counted only a few times. The chain couples TRBV11-2 to TRBJ2-2; tentative D call: TRBD2 (5 bases). Germline assignment: CDR1 SGHAT and CDR2 FQNNGV. V was pared by 11 bases and J by 1 base, with 20 bases between. The CDR3 length is 16 residues. The CDR3 sequence is CAVLGERVLNTGELFF. CDR3 DNA: TGTGCCGTCCTGGGAGAACGGGTTTTGAACACCGGGGAGCTGTTTTTT.

CDR3 protein: CASSGKTSDTQYF. DNA for the CDR3: TGTGCCAGCAGTGGCAAGACTAGCGATACGCAGTATTTT. This sequence joins TRBV6-1 and TRBJ2-3; 7 positions agree with TRBD2. V lost 4 bases, J lost 6 bases, and 4 bases stayed unmatched. This CDR3 is built from 13 residues. The V gene's germline CDR1 is MNHNS and CDR2 SASEGT.

This clonotype was seen ten or more times. The V gene is TRBV12-3 or TRBV12-4, the J gene TRBJ2-5, with TRBD1 matching over 7 bases. This CDR3 region has 12 residues. Germline trimming cut 9 bases from V and 3 bases from J; bases unmatched to any gene: 4. CDR3 residues: CASRGTEETQYF. The CDR3 DNA sequence: TGTGCCAGTAGAGGGACAGAAGAGACCCAGTACTTC.